These T cell receptor beta chains were read from a single sample in a study of blood T cell repertoires in COVID-19. Generated by immunoSEQ multiplex PCR, the TCRdb table keeps only in-frame clones and is missing some. The sample yields 180,000 or so clones, 80% to 90% seen once. Sequences were obtained from peripheral blood. These receptors all come from a man between 60 and 75 years old with acute or convalescent COVID-19. CDR3s include the opening cysteine and the closing phenylalanine or tryptophan. The D gene is left open where the match is weak. Only part of the rows carry a size: once, few, many, or a class if the clone is expanded.

J gene: TRBJ1-6; D gene: TRBD1; V gene: TRBV3-1/TRBV3-2; clone size: -; CDR3 protein: CASSWGQLSSYNSPLHF; CDR3 DNA: TGTGCCAGCAGCTGGGGACAGCTGAGCTCCTATAATTCACCCCTCCACTTT
J gene: TRBJ1-2; D gene: -; V gene: TRBV29-1; clone size: -; CDR3 protein: CSVEEISYGYTF; CDR3 DNA: TGCAGCGTTGAAGAGATCAGCTATGGCTACACCTTC
J gene: TRBJ1-5; D gene: TRBD1; V gene: TRBV7-2; clone size: -; CDR3 protein: CASSLAFVQGEQPQHF; CDR3 DNA: TGTGCCAGCAGCTTAGCGTTTGTTCAGGGGGAACAGCCCCAGCATTTT
J gene: TRBJ1-1; D gene: -; V gene: TRBV24-1; clone size: -; CDR3 protein: CATRPRAYTEAFF; CDR3 DNA: TGTGCCACCCGGCCCAGGGCATACACTGAAGCTTTCTTT
J gene: TRBJ1-6; D gene: -; V gene: TRBV27; clone size: -; CDR3 protein: CASSQRGQGTNSPLHF; CDR3 DNA: TGTGCCAGCAGCCAACGAGGGCAGGGGACTAATTCACCCCTCCACTTT
J gene: TRBJ2-5; D gene: -; V gene: TRBV5-1; clone size: -; CDR3 protein: CASSPGQTQETQYF; CDR3 DNA: TGCGCCAGCAGCCCCGGACAGACCCAAGAGACCCAGTACTTC
J gene: TRBJ2-1; D gene: -; V gene: TRBV11-2; clone size: -; CDR3 protein: CASSLGASVYNEQFF; CDR3 DNA: TGTGCCAGCAGCTTAGGGGCTAGCGTCTACAATGAGCAGTTCTTC
J gene: TRBJ2-1; D gene: TRBD2; V gene: TRBV11-2; clone size: few; CDR3 protein: CASSLLAGGPGEQFF; CDR3 DNA: TGTGCCAGCAGCTTATTAGCGGGAGGGCCAGGTGAGCAGTTCTTC
J gene: TRBJ1-1; D gene: TRBD1; V gene: TRBV3-1/TRBV3-2; clone size: -; CDR3 protein: CASSLRQGGKAFF; CDR3 DNA: TGTGCCAGCAGCCTGAGACAGGGGGGAAAGGCTTTCTTT
J gene: TRBJ2-1; D gene: -; V gene: TRBV9; clone size: -; CDR3 protein: CASSESLRGTGHEQFF; CDR3 DNA: TGTGCCAGCAGCGAGTCCCTTCGCGGGACGGGGCATGAGCAGTTCTTC
J gene: TRBJ2-1; D gene: TRBD1; V gene: TRBV7-3; clone size: once; CDR3 protein: CASSFSGTGEYNEQFF; CDR3 DNA: TGTGCCAGCAGCTTCTCCGGGACAGGGGAATACAATGAGCAGTTCTTC
J gene: TRBJ1-2; D gene: -; V gene: TRBV7-2; clone size: few; CDR3 protein: CASSSGAPEGYTF; CDR3 DNA: TGTGCCAGCAGCTCCGGTGCCCCCGAGGGCTACACCTTC
J gene: TRBJ1-1; D gene: -; V gene: TRBV7-3; clone size: -; CDR3 protein: CASSPRGMNTEAFF; CDR3 DNA: TGTGCCAGCAGCCCTAGGGGCATGAACACTGAAGCTTTCTTT
J gene: TRBJ2-2; D gene: TRBD1; V gene: TRBV7-8; clone size: -; CDR3 protein: CASSLAGGGGELFF; CDR3 DNA: TGTGCCAGCAGCTTGGCAGGGGGCGGCGGGGAGCTGTTTTTT
J gene: TRBJ2-7; D gene: -; V gene: TRBV10-2; clone size: -; CDR3 protein: CASSPAYEQYF; CDR3 DNA: TGCGCCAGCAGCCCGGCCTACGAGCAGTACTTC
J gene: TRBJ2-1; D gene: -; V gene: TRBV18; clone size: -; CDR3 protein: CASSPPGRGSAYNEQFF; CDR3 DNA: TGTGCCAGCTCACCACCGGGGAGGGGGTCAGCCTACAATGAGCAGTTCTTC
J gene: TRBJ2-3; D gene: TRBD2; V gene: TRBV13; clone size: once; CDR3 protein: CASSPLGLGTDTQYF; CDR3 DNA: TGTGCCAGCAGCCCCTTGGGACTAGGCACAGATACGCAGTATTTT
J gene: TRBJ2-6; D gene: -; V gene: TRBV30; clone size: -; CDR3 protein: CAWSKGDWSSGANVLTF; CDR3 DNA: TGTGCCTGGAGTAAAGGGGACTGGAGCTCTGGGGCCAACGTCCTGACTTTC
J gene: TRBJ2-7; D gene: -; V gene: TRBV6-5; clone size: -; CDR3 protein: CASIGAVGSYEQYF; CDR3 DNA: TGTGCCAGCATAGGGGCAGTGGGTTCCTACGAGCAGTACTTC
J gene: TRBJ1-2; D gene: -; V gene: TRBV21-1; clone size: -; CDR3 protein: CASSSGGDSGYTF; CDR3 DNA: TGTGCCAGCAGCAGTGGGGGGGATAGTGGCTACACCTTC
J gene: TRBJ2-2; D gene: TRBD1; V gene: TRBV2; clone size: once; CDR3 protein: CASSDPGQPSGGELFF; CDR3 DNA: TGTGCCAGCAGTGACCCGGGACAGCCCTCAGGGGGGGAGCTGTTTTTT
J gene: TRBJ2-2; D gene: -; V gene: TRBV5-4; clone size: few; CDR3 protein: CASSFWAGELFF; CDR3 DNA: TGTGCCAGCAGCTTTTGGGCGGGGGAGCTGTTTTTT
J gene: TRBJ2-2; D gene: -; V gene: TRBV4-3; clone size: -; CDR3 protein: CASSQDTNTGELFF; CDR3 DNA: TGCGCCAGCAGCCAAGATACGAACACCGGGGAGCTGTTTTTT
J gene: TRBJ2-1; D gene: TRBD2; V gene: TRBV7-2; clone size: -; CDR3 protein: CASIETSGRKHNEQFF; CDR3 DNA: TGTGCCAGCATCGAAACTAGCGGGAGGAAACACAATGAGCAGTTCTTC
J gene: TRBJ1-6; D gene: -; V gene: TRBV5-1; clone size: -; CDR3 protein: CASSSGQTSPLHF; CDR3 DNA: TGCGCCAGCAGCTCCGGACAGACTTCACCCCTCCACTTT
J gene: TRBJ2-4; D gene: -; V gene: TRBV2; clone size: few; CDR3 protein: CASSSGVPNIQYF; CDR3 DNA: TGTGCCAGCAGTTCAGGGGTTCCCAACATTCAGTACTTC
J gene: TRBJ2-2; D gene: TRBD2; V gene: TRBV7-6; clone size: -; CDR3 protein: CASSPGLAGGNTGELFF; CDR3 DNA: TGTGCCAGCAGCCCAGGACTAGCGGGGGGAAACACCGGGGAGCTGTTTTTT
J gene: TRBJ2-1; D gene: TRBD2; V gene: TRBV25-1; clone size: few; CDR3 protein: CASSESGLAGVREQFF; CDR3 DNA: TGTGCCAGCAGTGAATCGGGACTAGCGGGCGTCAGGGAGCAGTTCTTC
J gene: TRBJ2-5; D gene: TRBD2; V gene: TRBV7-2; clone size: -; CDR3 protein: CASSLDLAGGGWRETQYF; CDR3 DNA: TGTGCCAGCAGCTTAGATCTAGCGGGAGGCGGTTGGCGAGAGACCCAGTACTTC
J gene: TRBJ2-3; D gene: -; V gene: TRBV6-5; clone size: -; CDR3 protein: CASWGGRGADTQYF; CDR3 DNA: TGTGCCAGCTGGGGCGGTCGCGGAGCAGATACGCAGTATTTT
J gene: TRBJ2-1; D gene: -; V gene: TRBV12-3/TRBV12-4; clone size: once; CDR3 protein: CASSLSKGGEQFF; CDR3 DNA: TGTGCCAGCAGTTTAAGTAAGGGAGGTGAGCAGTTCTTC
J gene: TRBJ2-1; D gene: -; V gene: TRBV7-3; clone size: -; CDR3 protein: CASSLAATSSYNEQFF; CDR3 DNA: TGTGCCAGCAGCCTGGCGGCGACTAGCTCCTACAATGAGCAGTTCTTC
J gene: TRBJ1-1; D gene: TRBD1; V gene: TRBV4-3; clone size: -; CDR3 protein: CASSQAGQGLNTEAFF; CDR3 DNA: TGCGCCAGCAGCCAAGCAGGACAGGGCCTGAACACTGAAGCTTTCTTT
J gene: TRBJ1-1; D gene: TRBD1; V gene: TRBV11-3; clone size: -; CDR3 protein: CASSLVFGTDLNTEAFF; CDR3 DNA: TGTGCCAGCAGCTTAGTTTTCGGGACAGATCTTAACACTGAAGCTTTCTTT
J gene: TRBJ1-2; D gene: -; V gene: TRBV28; clone size: -; CDR3 protein: CASLGGYGYTF; CDR3 DNA: TGTGCCAGCCTAGGGGGCTATGGCTACACCTTC
J gene: TRBJ2-1; D gene: -; V gene: TRBV5-1; clone size: -; CDR3 protein: CASSLSTGDREQFF; CDR3 DNA: TGCGCCAGCAGCCTTTCAACGGGGGACCGTGAGCAGTTCTTC